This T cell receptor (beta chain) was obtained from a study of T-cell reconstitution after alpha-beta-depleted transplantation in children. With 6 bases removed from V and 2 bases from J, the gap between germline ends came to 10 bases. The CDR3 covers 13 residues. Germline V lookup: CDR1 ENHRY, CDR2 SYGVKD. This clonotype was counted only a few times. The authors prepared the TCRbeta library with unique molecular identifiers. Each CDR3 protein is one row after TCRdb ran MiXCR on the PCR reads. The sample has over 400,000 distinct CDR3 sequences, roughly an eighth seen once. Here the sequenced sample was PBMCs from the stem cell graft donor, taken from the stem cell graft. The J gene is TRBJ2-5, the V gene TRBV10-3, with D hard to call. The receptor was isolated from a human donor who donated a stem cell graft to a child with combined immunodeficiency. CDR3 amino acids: CAIRDVSQETQYF. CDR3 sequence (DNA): TGTGCCATCAGGGACGTAAGTCAAGAGACCCAGTACTTC.